The 29 T cell receptor beta chains listed next were all sequenced from one sample in a study of T cell responses to AZD1222 COVID-19 vaccine. Here immunoSEQ multiplex PCR was the method, and the copy in TCRdb shows in-frame clones only, minus some. Of some 150,000 clones listed, 80% to 95% were seen once; the top ten hold roughly 5%. The specimen comprised peripheral blood, sampled on day 0 of AZD1222 vaccination. These receptors originate from an adult in good health.

The chain has TRBV6-5 and TRBJ2-5, with 7 bases lining up with TRBD1. The CDR3 extends over 13 amino acids. Looked up from germline, CDR1 is MNHEY and CDR2 is SVGAGI. The junction had 6 bases not matched to a gene; V was cut back by 6 bases and J by 5 bases. CDR3 loop: CASSLDRAETQYF. Here the CDR3 DNA reads TGTGCCAGCAGCCTCGACAGGGCCGAGACCCAGTACTTC.

V usage is TRBV11-3 and J usage is TRBJ2-1; 7 bases fit TRBD2. The CDR3 consists of 16 residues. Germline V gene lookup returns CDR1 SGHNT and CDR2 YENEEA. The V segment lost 0 bases and the J segment 7 bases; nucleotides outside the gene matches: 9. The CDR3 DNA is TGTGCCAGCAGCTTAGATTTGGCTAGCGGAAGGAATGAGCAGTTCTTC. It encodes CASSLDLASGRNEQFF.

This chain connects TRBV18 to TRBJ2-7, with 7 bases fitting TRBD1. Germline values: CDR1 KGHSH, CDR2 LQKENI. V lost 3 bases, J lost 9 bases, and 14 bases stayed unmatched. The CDR3 runs 15 residues. CDR3 sequence reads: CASSPSRDSLGLQYF. The DNA of the CDR3 is TGTGCCAGCTCACCGTCTAGGGACAGTCTTGGTTTGCAGTACTTC.

This rearrangement joins TRBV19 to TRBJ1-5; the match to TRBD1 covers 9 bases. The CDR3 runs to 15 residues. Looked up from germline, CDR1 is LNHDA and CDR2 is SQIVND (reference sequence). Trimming at V came to 6 bases and at J to 7 bases, leaving 10 bases not matched to a gene. CDR3 bases: TGTGCCAGTAGCGACTACAGGGGGCGCGGACAGCCCCAGCATTTT. This gives the protein CASSDYRGRGQPQHF.

The chain joins TRBV7-9 to TRBJ2-7; D might be TRBD1 (5 bases). The germline V and J ends were trimmed by 5 bases and 3 bases, with 17 bases remaining between them. This CDR3 has 15 residues. Per the germline V gene, CDR1 is SEHNR and CDR2 is FQNEAQ (reference sequence). The CDR3 DNA follows: TGTGCCAGCAGCGGCCTCTGGGGCGAAAACTACGAGCAGTACTTC. It encodes CASSGLWGENYEQYF. The full variable domain, rest sourced from reference TRBV7-9 and TRBJ2-7, is DTGVSQNPRHKITKRGQNVTFRCDPISEHNRLYWYRQTLGQGPEFLTYFQNEAQLEKSRLLSDRFSAERPKGSFSTLEIQRTEQGDSAMYLCASSGLWGENYEQYFGPGTRLTVT.

This rearrangement joins TRBV3-1 (or the pseudogene TRBV3-2) to TRBJ1-1; D not resolved. CDR1 and CDR2 (germline): LGHDT, YNNKEL (reference sequence). Deletions cut 0 bases from V and 3 bases from J, with 11 bases between. The CDR3 runs to 15 residues. The chain's CDR3 is CASSQDPYLDTEAFF. DNA for the CDR3: TGTGCCAGCAGCCAAGACCCATATTTGGACACTGAAGCTTTCTTT.

The rearrangement uses TRBV19 and TRBJ1-6; a weak D match, TRBD1 (6 bases). V was trimmed by 9 bases and J by 7 bases, leaving 16 bases between them. Germline V lookup: CDR1 LNHDA, CDR2 SQIVND (reference sequence). The CDR3 sequence is 14 residues long. CDR3 DNA sequence: TGTGCCAGCAGAAACAGGGTCGCGAATTCACCCCTCCACTTT. Residues: CASRNRVANSPLHF.

This chain connects TRBV12-1 to TRBJ2-1; TRBD2 was called by the table and not checked on the DNA. TRBV12-1 is assigned pseudogene status. This CDR3 is 16 amino acids long. Here the CDR3 reads CASSISGSKPYNEQFF. As DNA, the CDR3 is TGTGCCAGCAGCATTAGCGGGAGTAAGCCCTACAATGAGCAGTTCTTC.

The chain links TRBV18 to TRBJ1-1; D call uncertain. CDR3 length equals 15 residues. Trimming cost V 3 bases and J 0 bases, with 11 bases left between them. Germline loops: CDR1 KGHSH, CDR2 LQKENI. The CDR3 nucleotides are TGTGCCAGCTCACCTCTGACGGGATTGAACACTGAAGCTTTCTTT. This sequence encodes CASSPLTGLNTEAFF.

The chain joins TRBV28 to TRBJ1-5, with 9 bases matching TRBD1. Germline values: CDR1 MDHEN, CDR2 SYDVKM. With 4 bases clipped from V and 7 bases from J, the junction kept 8 bases outside the gene matches. The CDR3 has 15 residues. CDR3 in DNA: TGTGCCAGCAGTTCTAACAGGGGGCGGTTGCAGCCCCAGCATTTT. Protein sequence: CASSSNRGRLQPQHF.

This sequence joins TRBV6-5 and TRBJ2-7; D is unclear. The CDR3 consists of 14 residues. Germline CDR1 and CDR2: MNHEY and SVGAGI. Trimming cost V 6 bases and J 0 bases, with 12 bases left between them. The CDR3 spells CASRDIYSSYEQYF. The CDR3 DNA is TGTGCCAGCAGAGATATTTATAGCTCCTACGAGCAGTACTTC.

This chain connects TRBV5-4 to TRBJ1-6; 7 positions agree with TRBD1. V shed 3 bases and J 0 bases; nucleotides not matched to a gene: 6. This CDR3 is built from 17 residues. Looked up from germline, CDR1 is SGHNT and CDR2 is YYREEE (reference sequence). The CDR3 bases are TGTGCCAGCAGCTCAAGGGACAGCCGCTCCTATAATTCACCCCTCCACTTT. It yields the protein CASSSRDSRSYNSPLHF.

The chain is built from TRBV6-6 and TRBJ1-3; TRBD1 matches at 9 bases. This CDR3 region has 15 residues. The germline V gene has CDR1 MNHNY and CDR2 SVGAGI (reference sequence). V dropped 6 bases and J dropped 2; count of bases not matched to a gene: 5. This CDR3 reads CASRARQGAGNTIYF. CDR3 sequence (DNA): TGTGCCAGCAGGGCACGACAGGGGGCTGGAAACACCATATATTTT.

This chain connects TRBV5-5 to TRBJ2-1, with D perhaps matching TRBD1 (6 bases). The CDR3 contains 13 residues. Trimming took off 6 bases at V and 8 bases at J, with 15 bases between the two ends. The germline V gene encodes CDR1 SGHKS and CDR2 YYEKEE (reference sequence). The CDR3 DNA sequence: TGTGCCAGCATCGACACAGGGTTCGATGAGCAGTTCTTC. Translation gives CASIDTGFDEQFF.

The chain combines TRBV28 with TRBJ1-1; TRBD1 matches 7 bases. With 8 bases clipped from V and 8 bases from J, the junction kept 17 bases outside the gene matches. The CDR3 is made up of 15 amino acids. Per the germline V gene, CDR1 is MDHEN and CDR2 is SYDVKM. The CDR3 nucleotides read TGTGCCAGCCCCCCCGGCCGGGCGCGCAGGGGGGAAGCTTTCTTT. Amino acids: CASPPGRARRGEAFF.

The V and J genes are TRBV6-5 and TRBJ1-2; TRBD1 aligns across 10 bases. CDR3 length: 15 amino acids. The germline CDR1 and CDR2 sequences are MNHEY and SVGAGI. V trimming: 4 bases; J trimming: 4 bases; junction bases outside the gene matches: 6. CDR3 amino acids: CASSSLGTGAYGYTF. The CDR3 region has the DNA TGTGCCAGCAGTTCACTAGGGACAGGGGCCTATGGCTACACCTTC.

The chain carries TRBV29-1 and TRBJ1-1, with D hard to call. Trimming removed 7 bases from V and 0 bases from J, with 18 bases in between. CDR1 is SQVTM, CDR2 ANQGSEA, per germline. CDR3 length: 15 residues. The CDR3 nucleotides are TGCAGCGCTCTGGGCTCCGGGAACCTGAACACTGAAGCTTTCTTT. It encodes CSALGSGNLNTEAFF.

The chain's CDR3 is CASSLLWASEAFF. CDR3 in DNA: TGCGCCAGCAGCTTGCTCTGGGCCTCTGAAGCTTTCTTT. The rearrangement joins TRBV5-1 to TRBJ1-1; D is ambiguous. The V end lost 1 base, the J end lost 6 bases, and 10 bases lay between the germline ends. Germline V lookup: CDR1 SGHRS, CDR2 YFSETQ. The CDR3 length is 13 residues.

This rearrangement joins TRBV5-1 to TRBJ2-7, with D perhaps TRBD1 (7 bases). CDR1 and CDR2 from the germline V gene are SGHRS and YFSETQ. This CDR3 is built from 17 residues. Trimming took off 0 bases at V and 4 bases at J, with 20 bases between the two ends. The CDR3 sequence is CASSLGDWTPGGYEQYF. CDR3 in DNA: TGCGCCAGCAGCTTGGGGGACTGGACTCCAGGGGGTTACGAGCAGTACTTC.

J is TRBJ2-7 and V is TRBV6-5; 7 nucleotides match TRBD1. The CDR3 extends over 16 amino acids. Germline CDR1 and CDR2: MNHEY and SVGAGI. With 0 bases clipped from V and 1 base from J, the junction kept 6 bases outside the gene matches. The CDR3, as DNA: TGTGCCAGCAGTTACTCGAGTACAGGGGAGTCCTACGAGCAGTACTTC. Its translation: CASSYSSTGESYEQYF.

V gene TRBV28 combines with J gene TRBJ2-7, with D possibly TRBD1 on 6 matching bases. Trimming cost V 2 bases and J 2 bases, with 13 bases left between them. Germline CDR1 MDHEN, CDR2 SYDVKM. The CDR3 extends over 15 amino acids. The CDR3 coding sequence is TGTGCCAGCAGTTTACTACAGGACAGAGCCTACGAGCAGTACTTC. Amino acid sequence: CASSLLQDRAYEQYF.

V and J are TRBV7-8 and TRBJ1-5, with D possibly being TRBD1 (5 bases). Trimming cost V 5 bases and J 0 bases, with 17 bases left between them. Germline CDR1 reads SGHVS; CDR2 reads FQNEAQ. This CDR3 spans 17 amino acids. The CDR3 spells CASSRRVEGLSNQPQHF. In DNA, the CDR3 is TGTGCCAGCAGCCGGCGGGTGGAGGGGCTTAGCAATCAGCCCCAGCATTTT.

This chain connects TRBV3-1 (or the pseudogene TRBV3-2) to TRBJ1-1; 9 nucleotides match TRBD1. The germline gives CDR1 LGHDT, CDR2 YNNKEL (reference sequence). The CDR3 is 16 amino acids. J was trimmed by 7 bases and V by 4 bases; bases with no gene match: 13. The CDR3 here is CASSRRGGQGKGEAFF. The CDR3 DNA reads TGTGCCAGCAGCCGCCGGGGGGGACAGGGAAAGGGTGAAGCTTTCTTT.

This clone was seen a single time. The V call is TRBV10-3, the J call TRBJ2-7; D call uncertain. V lost 5 bases and J lost 3, with 14 bases in between. This CDR3 spans 14 amino acids. From germline, CDR1 is ENHRY and CDR2 SYGVKD. In nucleotides, the CDR3 is TGTGCCATCAGTAACTCGGGTGGGATCTACGAGCAGTACTTC. Amino acids: CAISNSGGIYEQYF.

The chain recombines TRBV13 with TRBJ2-7; 10 nucleotides match TRBD2. Germline V gene sequence: CDR1 PRHDT, CDR2 FYEKMQ (reference sequence). V lost 9 bases and J lost 5; bases outside the gene matches: 13. The CDR3 runs to 15 residues. CDR3 amino acids: CASLTSSGSYHEQYF. CDR3 nucleotide sequence: TGTGCCAGTCTCACTTCTAGCGGGAGCTACCACGAGCAGTACTTC.

The chain combines TRBV3-1 (or the pseudogene TRBV3-2) with TRBJ1-6; 10 bases are shared with TRBD1. The CDR3 consists of 15 residues. Germline values: CDR1 LGHDT, CDR2 YNNKEL (reference sequence). The ends lost 4 bases at V and 11 bases at J; junction bases unmatched: 8. DNA of the CDR3: TGTGCCAGCAGCCCTACCGGGACAGGGGCTGCACCCCTCCACTTT. Translation: CASSPTGTGAAPLHF.

The rearrangement uses TRBV5-1 and TRBJ2-7, with TRBD2 as a possible D gene (5 bases). The CDR3 spans 15 residues. Germline V gene sequence: CDR1 SGHRS, CDR2 YFSETQ. V was cut by 1 base and J by 3 bases, with 14 bases left in between. CDR3 nucleotide sequence: TGCGCCAGCAGCTTGTCGGCGGGCACTCTCTACGAGCAGTACTTC. Translation: CASSLSAGTLYEQYF.

This clone occurred a few times. This chain links TRBV11-3 with TRBJ1-6, with D hard to call. The CDR3 extends over 13 amino acids. Trimming stripped 5 bases from V and 6 bases from J, with 8 bases between. Germline-derived CDR1 and CDR2 are SGHNT and YENEEA. This chain's CDR3 is CASSQQVNSPLHF. The CDR3 DNA follows: TGTGCCAGCAGCCAGCAAGTTAATTCACCCCTCCACTTT. Combining the CDR3 with reference TRBV11-3 and TRBJ1-6 gives the whole variable domain EAGVVQSPRYKIIEKKQPVAFWCNPISGHNTLYWYLQNLGQGPELLIRYENEEAVDDSQLPKDRFSAERLKGVDSTLKIQPAELGDSAVYLCASSQQVNSPLHFGNGTRLTVT.

The chain joins TRBV29-1 to TRBJ1-2, with 12 bases matching TRBD1. Germline V gene data show CDR1 as SQVTM and CDR2 as ANQGSEA. This CDR3 comprises 12 residues. The V segment lost 6 bases and the J segment 10 bases; nucleotides outside the gene matches: 6. The CDR3 region has the DNA TGCAGCGTCGCAGGGACAGGGGGCGCCTACACCTTC. Translated: CSVAGTGGAYTF.